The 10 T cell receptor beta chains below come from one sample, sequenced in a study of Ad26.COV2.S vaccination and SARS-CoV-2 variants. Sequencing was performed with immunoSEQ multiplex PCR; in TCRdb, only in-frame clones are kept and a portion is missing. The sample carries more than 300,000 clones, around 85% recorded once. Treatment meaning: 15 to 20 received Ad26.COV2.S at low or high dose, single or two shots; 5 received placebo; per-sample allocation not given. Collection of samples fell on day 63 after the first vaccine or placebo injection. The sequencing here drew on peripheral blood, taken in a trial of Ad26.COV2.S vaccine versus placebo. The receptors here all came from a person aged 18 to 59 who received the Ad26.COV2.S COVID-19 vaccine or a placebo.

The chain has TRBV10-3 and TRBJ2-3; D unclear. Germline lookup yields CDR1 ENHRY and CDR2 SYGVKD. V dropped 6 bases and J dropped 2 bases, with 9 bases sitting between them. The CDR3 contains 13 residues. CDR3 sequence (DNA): TGTGCCATCAGCGGGCAGGACACAGATACGCAGTATTTT. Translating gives CAISGQDTDTQYF.

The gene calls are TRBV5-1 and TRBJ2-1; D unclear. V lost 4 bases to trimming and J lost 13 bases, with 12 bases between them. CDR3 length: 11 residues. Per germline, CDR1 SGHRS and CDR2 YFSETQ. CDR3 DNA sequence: TGCGCCAGCAGCCTGGAATCTGTCCAGTTCTTC. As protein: CASSLESVQFF.

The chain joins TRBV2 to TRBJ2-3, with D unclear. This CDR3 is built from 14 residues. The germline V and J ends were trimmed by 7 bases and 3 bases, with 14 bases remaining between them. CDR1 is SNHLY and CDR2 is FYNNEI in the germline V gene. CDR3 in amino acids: CASIPLTITDTQYF. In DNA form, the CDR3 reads TGTGCCAGCATCCCACTGACGATTACAGATACGCAGTATTTT.

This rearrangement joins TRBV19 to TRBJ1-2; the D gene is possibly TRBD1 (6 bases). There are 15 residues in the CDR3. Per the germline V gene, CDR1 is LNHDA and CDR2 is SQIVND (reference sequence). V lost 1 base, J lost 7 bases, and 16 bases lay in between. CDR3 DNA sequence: TGTGCCAGTAGTATAGTCGGGGGCGACCACCGTGGCTACACCTTC. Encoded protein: CASSIVGGDHRGYTF.

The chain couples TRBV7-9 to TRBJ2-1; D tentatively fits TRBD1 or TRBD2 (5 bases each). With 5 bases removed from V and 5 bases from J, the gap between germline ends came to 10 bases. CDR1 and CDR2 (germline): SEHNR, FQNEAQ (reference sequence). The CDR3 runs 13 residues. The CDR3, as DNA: TGTGCCAGCAGCCAAGGGACGGACAATGAGCAGTTCTTC. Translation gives CASSQGTDNEQFF.

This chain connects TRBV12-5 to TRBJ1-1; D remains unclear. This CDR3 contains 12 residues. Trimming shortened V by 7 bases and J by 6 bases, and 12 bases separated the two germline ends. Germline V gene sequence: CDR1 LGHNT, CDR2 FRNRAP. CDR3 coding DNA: TGTGCTAGTGCTCTGGAGGGATCTGAAGCTTTCTTT. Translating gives CASALEGSEAFF.

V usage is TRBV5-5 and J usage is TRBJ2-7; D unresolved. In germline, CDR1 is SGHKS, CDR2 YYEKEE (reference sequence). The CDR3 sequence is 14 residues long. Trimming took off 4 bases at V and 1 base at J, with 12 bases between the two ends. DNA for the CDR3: TGTGCCAGCAGCCCTGTCACCGTTTCCTACGAGCAGTACTTC. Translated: CASSPVTVSYEQYF. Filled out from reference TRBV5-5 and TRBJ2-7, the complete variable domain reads DAGVTQSPTHLIKTRGQQVTLRCSPISGHKSVSWYQQVLGQGPQFIFQYYEKEERGRGNFPDRFSARQFPNYSSELNVNALLLGDSALYLCASSPVTVSYEQYFGPGTRLTVT.

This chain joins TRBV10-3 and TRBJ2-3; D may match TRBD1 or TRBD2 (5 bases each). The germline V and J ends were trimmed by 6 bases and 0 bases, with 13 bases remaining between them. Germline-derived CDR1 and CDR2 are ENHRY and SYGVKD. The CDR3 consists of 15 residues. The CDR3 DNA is TGTGCCATCAGGACAATGGGGGAAAGCACAGATACGCAGTATTTT. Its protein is CAIRTMGESTDTQYF.

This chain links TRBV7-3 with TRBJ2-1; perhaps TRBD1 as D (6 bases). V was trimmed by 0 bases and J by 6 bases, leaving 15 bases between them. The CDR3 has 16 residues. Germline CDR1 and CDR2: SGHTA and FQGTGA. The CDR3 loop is CASSLTQGIPGNEQFF. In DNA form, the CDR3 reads TGTGCCAGCAGCTTAACGCAGGGGATCCCAGGCAATGAGCAGTTCTTC.

Written as DNA, the CDR3 is TGTGCCAGCAGTGAAAGGTCTCCCCGGGGGGGCTACACCTTC. This encodes CASSERSPRGGYTF. The chain couples TRBV6-1 to TRBJ1-2; a possible D gene is TRBD1 (5 bases). The germline V gene encodes CDR1 MNHNS and CDR2 SASEGT. V was shortened by 2 bases and J by 8 bases, with 15 bases between the two germline ends. The CDR3 has 14 amino acids.